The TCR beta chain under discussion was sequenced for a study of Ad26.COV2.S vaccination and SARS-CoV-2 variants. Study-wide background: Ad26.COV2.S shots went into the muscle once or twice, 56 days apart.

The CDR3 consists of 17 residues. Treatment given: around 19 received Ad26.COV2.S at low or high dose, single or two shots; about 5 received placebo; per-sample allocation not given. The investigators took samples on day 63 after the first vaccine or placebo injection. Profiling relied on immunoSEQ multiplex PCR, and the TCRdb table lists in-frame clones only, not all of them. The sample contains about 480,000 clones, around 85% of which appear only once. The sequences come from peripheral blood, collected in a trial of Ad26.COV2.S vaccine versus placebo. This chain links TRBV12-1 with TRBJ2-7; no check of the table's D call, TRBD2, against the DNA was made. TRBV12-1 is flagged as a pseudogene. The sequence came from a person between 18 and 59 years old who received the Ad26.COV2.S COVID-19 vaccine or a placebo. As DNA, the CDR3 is TGTGCCAGCAGCTTGACTCGTCATCTAGCGGGAAGGTACGAGCAGTACTTC. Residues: CASSLTRHLAGRYEQYF.